This T cell receptor (beta chain) was captured in a study of neurological immune-mediated disorders. Study results and limitations: Repertoires from 18 of 34 multiple sclerosis patients grouped phylogenetically into a related-CDR3 cluster, suggesting a possible signature.

Synthesis of cDNA was accomplished via 5'RACE employing 10-nucleotide random UMIs. TCRdb reprocessed the 5' RACE reads with MiXCR, giving one entry per CDR3 protein. This table has about 89,000 distinct CDR3 sequences, just over 2.5% appearing once. Unsorted libraries were generated from 2 million PBMCs. These cells had been stored in RNAlater at -80 C. In this sample, this clonotype turned up a few times. The target antigen is unknown. V dropped 6 bases and J dropped 4; count of bases not matched to a gene: 9. Germline CDR1 reads LNHNV; CDR2 reads YYDKDF (reference sequence). The CDR3 contains 15 residues.

Sequencing was done on a sample of PBMCs. J is TRBJ2-3 and V is TRBV15, with TRBD1 matching over 8 bases. The receptor's source is a woman aged 25 to 39 with multiple sclerosis. This CDR3 is CATSPRTGWADTQYF. The CDR3 DNA reads as TGTGCCACCAGTCCGCGGACAGGGTGGGCAGATACGCAGTATTTT.